This T cell receptor beta chain appears in the sequencing data of a study of blood T cell repertoires in COVID-19. The data were produced by immunoSEQ multiplex PCR, yet TCRdb's version contains in-frame clones alone and is incomplete. Of some 170,000 clones listed, roughly 84% are singletons. V lost 5 bases, J lost 4 bases, and 6 bases stayed unmatched. Germline CDR1 and CDR2: LNHDA and SQIVND (reference sequence). CDR3 length: 15 amino acids. Sequencing was carried out using PBMCs or T cells enriched from blood (not recorded which). V gene TRBV19 combines with J gene TRBJ2-1; 9 bases map to TRBD2. The TCR was taken from a man aged 50 to 60 who had recovered from COVID-19. The CDR3 here is CASSGLAGRYNEQFF. The CDR3 DNA is TGTGCCAGTAGTGGGCTAGCGGGGCGGTACAATGAGCAGTTCTTC. The full variable domain, in which reference TRBV19 and TRBJ2-1 provide the parts outside the CDR3, is DGGITQSPKYLFRKEGQNVTLSCEQNLNHDAMYWYRQDPGQGLRLIYYSQIVNDFQKGDIAEGYSVSREKKESFPLTVTSAQKNPTAFYLCASSGLAGRYNEQFFGPGTRLTVL.